This T cell receptor (beta chain) was captured in a study of PD-1 and CTLA-4 blockade in melanoma. CDR3 size: 13 residues. Germline V gives CDR1 KGHDR, CDR2 SFDVKD. V dropped 4 bases and J dropped 5 bases, with 8 bases sitting between them. Sequencing used immunoSEQ multiplex PCR; TCRdb keeps in-frame clones, though not all of them. The sample carries about 16,000 clones, around three quarters recorded once. The sequence derives from a human donor with melanoma. V usage is TRBV24-1 and J usage is TRBJ1-5; D is ambiguous. The sample consisted of CD8+ T cells from peripheral blood, taken from a patient given anti-PD-1 treatment. CDR3 in DNA: TGTGCCACCAGTGAGGGCGGAGATCAGCCCCAGCATTTT. This translates into CATSEGGDQPQHF.